This T cell receptor (beta chain) was sequenced in a study of cytomegalovirus exposure and HLA in healthy donors. The wider study: An early data release held around 80 million unique TCRs from HLA-typed donors.

The CDR3 has 18 amino acids. J lost 1 base, V lost 6 bases, and 10 bases had no gene match. Germline CDR1 is PRHDT and CDR2 is FYEKMQ (reference sequence). In this sample, this clone turned up a few times. The PCR contained 60 Vbeta and 13 Jbeta primers. Sequencing used immunoSEQ multiplex PCR; TCRdb keeps in-frame clones, though not all of them. The sample lists 160,000 or so clones, roughly 79% seen once, with less than 2% in the top ten. The sequence was collected from a man aged 40-50 years in good health and CMV-seronegative. Sequencing was performed on PBMCs. The rearrangement links TRBV13 to TRBJ2-1, with 12 positions matching TRBD2. Here the CDR3 reads CASRGTTSGSGSYNEQFF. The CDR3 DNA follows: TGTGCCAGCAGGGGGACGACTAGCGGGAGCGGTTCCTACAATGAGCAGTTCTTC.